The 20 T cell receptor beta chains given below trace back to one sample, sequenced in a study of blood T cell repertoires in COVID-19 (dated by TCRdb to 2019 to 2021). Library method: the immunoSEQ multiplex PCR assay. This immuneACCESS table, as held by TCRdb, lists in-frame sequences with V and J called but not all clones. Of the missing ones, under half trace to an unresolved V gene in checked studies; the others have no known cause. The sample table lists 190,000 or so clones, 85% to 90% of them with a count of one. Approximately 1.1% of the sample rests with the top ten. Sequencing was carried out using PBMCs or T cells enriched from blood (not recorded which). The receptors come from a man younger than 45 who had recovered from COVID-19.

The CDR3 sequence is CASSFYTHRGGNQPQHF. In DNA form, the CDR3 reads TGTGCCAGCAGTTTTTATACCCACAGGGGAGGCAATCAGCCCCAGCATTTT. This chain connects TRBV28 to TRBJ1-5, with TRBD1 identical over 7 bases. The CDR3 totals 17 residues. With V trimmed by 3 bases and J by 2 bases, 10 bases remained unmatched. Per germline, CDR1 MDHEN and CDR2 SYDVKM.

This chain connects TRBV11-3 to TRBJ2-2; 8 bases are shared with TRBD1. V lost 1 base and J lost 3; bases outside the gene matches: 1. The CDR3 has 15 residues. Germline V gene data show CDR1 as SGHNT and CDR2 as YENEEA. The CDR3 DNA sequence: TGTGCCAGCAGCTTAGTGGGACAGGACACCGGGGAGCTGTTTTTT. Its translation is CASSLVGQDTGELFF.

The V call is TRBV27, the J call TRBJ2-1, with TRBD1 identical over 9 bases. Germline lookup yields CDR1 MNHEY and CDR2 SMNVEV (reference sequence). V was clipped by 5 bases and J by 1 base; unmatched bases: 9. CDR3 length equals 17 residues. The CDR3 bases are TGTGCCAGCAGTAGAACAGGGGGCGCGGGTTCCTACAATGAGCAGTTCTTC. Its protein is CASSRTGGAGSYNEQFF.

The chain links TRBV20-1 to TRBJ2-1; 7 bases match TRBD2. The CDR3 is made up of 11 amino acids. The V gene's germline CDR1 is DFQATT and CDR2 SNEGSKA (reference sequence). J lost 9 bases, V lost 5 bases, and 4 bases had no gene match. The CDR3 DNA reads TGCAGTGCTCCGATAGCGGGTGAGCAGTTCTTC. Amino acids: CSAPIAGEQFF.

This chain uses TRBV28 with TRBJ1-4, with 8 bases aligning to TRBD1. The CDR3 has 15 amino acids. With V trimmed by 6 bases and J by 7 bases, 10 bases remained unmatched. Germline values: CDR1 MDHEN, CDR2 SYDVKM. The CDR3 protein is CASSQTGAVGEKLFF. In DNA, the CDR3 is TGTGCCAGCAGCCAGACAGGGGCTGTGGGTGAAAAACTGTTTTTT.

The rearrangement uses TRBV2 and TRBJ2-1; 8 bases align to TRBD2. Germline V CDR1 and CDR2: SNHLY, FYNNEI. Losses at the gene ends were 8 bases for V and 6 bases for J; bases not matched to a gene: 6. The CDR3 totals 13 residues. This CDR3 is CASLGLGSNEQFF. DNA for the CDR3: TGTGCCAGCCTGGGACTAGGTTCCAATGAGCAGTTCTTC.

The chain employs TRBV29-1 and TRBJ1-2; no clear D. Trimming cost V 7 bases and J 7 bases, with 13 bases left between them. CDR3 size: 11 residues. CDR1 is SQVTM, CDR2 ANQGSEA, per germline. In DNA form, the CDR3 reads TGCAGCGATCCCACGGGTGGTGGCTACACCTTC. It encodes CSDPTGGGYTF.

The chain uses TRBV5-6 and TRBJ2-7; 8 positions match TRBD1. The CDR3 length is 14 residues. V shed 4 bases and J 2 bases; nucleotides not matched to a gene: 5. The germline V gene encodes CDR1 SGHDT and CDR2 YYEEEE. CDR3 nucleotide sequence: TGTGCCAGCAGCCTACAGGGGGAGACCTACGAGCAGTACTTC. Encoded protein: CASSLQGETYEQYF.

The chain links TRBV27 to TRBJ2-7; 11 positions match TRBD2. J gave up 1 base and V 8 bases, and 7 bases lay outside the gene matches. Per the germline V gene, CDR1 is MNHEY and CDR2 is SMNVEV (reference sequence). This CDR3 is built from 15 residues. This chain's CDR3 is CASGRRLAGSYEQYF. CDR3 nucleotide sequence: TGTGCCAGCGGGAGGAGACTAGCGGGATCCTACGAGCAGTACTTC.

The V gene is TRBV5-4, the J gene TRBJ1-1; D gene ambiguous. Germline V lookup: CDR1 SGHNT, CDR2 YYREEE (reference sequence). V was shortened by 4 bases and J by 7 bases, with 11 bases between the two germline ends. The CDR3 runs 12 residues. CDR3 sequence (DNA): TGTGCCAGCAGCAATCAGGCGCGTGAAGCTTTCTTT. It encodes CASSNQAREAFF.

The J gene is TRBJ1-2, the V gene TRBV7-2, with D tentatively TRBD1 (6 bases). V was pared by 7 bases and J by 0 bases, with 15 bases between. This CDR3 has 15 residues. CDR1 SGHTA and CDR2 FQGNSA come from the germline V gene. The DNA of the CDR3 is TGTGCCAGCAAAGCACAGGGCATAACTAACTATGGCTACACCTTC. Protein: CASKAQGITNYGYTF.

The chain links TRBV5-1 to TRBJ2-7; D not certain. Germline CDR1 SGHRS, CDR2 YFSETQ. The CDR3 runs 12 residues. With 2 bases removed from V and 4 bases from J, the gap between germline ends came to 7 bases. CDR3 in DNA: TGCGCCAGCAGCTTCCTCGGGTACGAGCAGTACTTC. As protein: CASSFLGYEQYF.

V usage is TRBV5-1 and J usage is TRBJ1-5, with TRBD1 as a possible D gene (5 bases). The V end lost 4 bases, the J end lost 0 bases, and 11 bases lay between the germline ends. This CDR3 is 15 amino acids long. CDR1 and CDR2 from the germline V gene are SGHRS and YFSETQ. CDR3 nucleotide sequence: TGCGCCAGCAGCCCGGACGGACATAGCAATCAGCCCCAGCATTTT. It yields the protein CASSPDGHSNQPQHF.

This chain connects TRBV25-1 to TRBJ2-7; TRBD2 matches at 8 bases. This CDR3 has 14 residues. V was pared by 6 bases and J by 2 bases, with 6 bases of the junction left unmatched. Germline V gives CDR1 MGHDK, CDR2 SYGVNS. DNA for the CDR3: TGTGCCAGCAGAGTAGCGGGGCCTACCTACGAGCAGTACTTC. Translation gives CASRVAGPTYEQYF.

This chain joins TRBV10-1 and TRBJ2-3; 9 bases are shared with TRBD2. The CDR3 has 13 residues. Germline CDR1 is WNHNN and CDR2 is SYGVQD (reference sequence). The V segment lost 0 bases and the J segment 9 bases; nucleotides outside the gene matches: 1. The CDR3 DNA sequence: TGCGCCAGCAGTGAGTCGGCGGGAGGGACGCAGTATTTT. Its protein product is CASSESAGGTQYF.

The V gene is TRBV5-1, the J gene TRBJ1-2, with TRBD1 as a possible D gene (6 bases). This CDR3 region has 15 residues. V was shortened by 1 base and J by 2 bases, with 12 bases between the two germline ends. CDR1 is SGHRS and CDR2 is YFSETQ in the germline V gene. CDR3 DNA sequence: TGCGCCAGCAGCTTGTTACAGGGACAAAACTATGGCTACACCTTC. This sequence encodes CASSLLQGQNYGYTF.

DNA for the CDR3: TGTGCCAGCAGTAAGGACAGGGTTGGCTATGGCTACACCTTC. Encoded protein: CASSKDRVGYGYTF. V and J are TRBV6-1 and TRBJ1-2; the match to TRBD1 covers 8 bases. The germline CDR1 and CDR2 sequences are MNHNS and SASEGT. The junction had 6 bases not matched to a gene; V was cut back by 5 bases and J by 4 bases. This CDR3 region has 14 residues.

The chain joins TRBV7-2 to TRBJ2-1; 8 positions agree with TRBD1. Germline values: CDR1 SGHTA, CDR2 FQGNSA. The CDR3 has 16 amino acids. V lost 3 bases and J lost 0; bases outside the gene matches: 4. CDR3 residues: CASSLGDRISYNEQFF. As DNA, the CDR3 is TGTGCCAGCAGCTTGGGGGACAGGATCTCCTACAATGAGCAGTTCTTC.

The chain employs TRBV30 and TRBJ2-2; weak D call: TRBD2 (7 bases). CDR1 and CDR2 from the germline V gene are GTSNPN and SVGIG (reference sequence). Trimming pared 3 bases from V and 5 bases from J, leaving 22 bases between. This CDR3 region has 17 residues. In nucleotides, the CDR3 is TGTGCCTGGAGAGCTCCTTGGGGGGGCCTGGGTACCGGGGAGCTGTTTTTT. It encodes CAWRAPWGGLGTGELFF.

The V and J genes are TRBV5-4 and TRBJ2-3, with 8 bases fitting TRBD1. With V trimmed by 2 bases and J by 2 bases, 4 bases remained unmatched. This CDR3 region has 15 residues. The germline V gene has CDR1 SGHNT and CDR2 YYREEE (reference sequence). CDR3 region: CASSFTGGPTDTQYF. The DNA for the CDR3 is TGTGCCAGCAGCTTTACAGGGGGGCCCACAGATACGCAGTATTTT.